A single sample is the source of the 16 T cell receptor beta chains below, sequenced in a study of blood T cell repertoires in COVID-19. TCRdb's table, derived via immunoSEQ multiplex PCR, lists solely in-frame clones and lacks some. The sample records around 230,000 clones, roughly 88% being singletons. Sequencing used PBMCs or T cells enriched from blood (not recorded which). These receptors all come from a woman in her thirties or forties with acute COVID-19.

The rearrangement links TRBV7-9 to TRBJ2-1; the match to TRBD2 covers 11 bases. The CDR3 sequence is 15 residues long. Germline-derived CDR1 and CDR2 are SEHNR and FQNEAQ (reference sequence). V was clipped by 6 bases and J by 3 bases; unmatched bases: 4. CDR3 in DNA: TGTGCCAGCAGATCTCTAGCGGGGGGCTACAATGAGCAGTTCTTC. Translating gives CASRSLAGGYNEQFF.

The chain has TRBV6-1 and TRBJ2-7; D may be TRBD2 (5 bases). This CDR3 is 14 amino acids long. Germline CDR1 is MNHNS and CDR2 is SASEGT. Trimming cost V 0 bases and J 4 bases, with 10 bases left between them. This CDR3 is CASSEAGRLYEQYV. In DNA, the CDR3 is TGTGCCAGCAGTGAAGCGGGGAGATTATACGAGCAGTACGTC.

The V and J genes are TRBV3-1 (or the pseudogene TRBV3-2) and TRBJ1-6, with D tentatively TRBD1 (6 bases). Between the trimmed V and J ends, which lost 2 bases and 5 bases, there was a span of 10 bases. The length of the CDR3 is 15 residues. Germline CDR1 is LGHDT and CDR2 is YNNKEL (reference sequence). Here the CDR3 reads CASSQSTGDNSPLHF. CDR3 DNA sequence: TGTGCCAGCAGCCAATCGACAGGAGATAATTCACCCCTCCACTTT.

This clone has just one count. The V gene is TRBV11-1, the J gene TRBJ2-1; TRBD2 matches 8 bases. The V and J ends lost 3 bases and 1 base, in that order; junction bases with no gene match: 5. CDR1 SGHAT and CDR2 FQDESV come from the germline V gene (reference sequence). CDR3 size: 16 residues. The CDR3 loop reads CASSFRGGGSYNEQFF. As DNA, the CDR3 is TGTGCCAGCAGCTTCAGGGGCGGGGGGTCCTACAATGAGCAGTTCTTC.

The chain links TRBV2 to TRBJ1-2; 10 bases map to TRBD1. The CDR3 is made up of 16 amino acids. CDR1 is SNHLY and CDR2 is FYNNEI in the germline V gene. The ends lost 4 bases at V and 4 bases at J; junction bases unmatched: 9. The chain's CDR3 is CASSGPGTGAFYGYTF. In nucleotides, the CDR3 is TGTGCCAGCAGTGGACCCGGGACAGGGGCTTTCTATGGCTACACCTTC.

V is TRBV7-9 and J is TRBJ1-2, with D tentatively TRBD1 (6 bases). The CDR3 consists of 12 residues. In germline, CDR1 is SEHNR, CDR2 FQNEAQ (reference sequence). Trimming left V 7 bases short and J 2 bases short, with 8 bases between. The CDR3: CASNRENYGYTF. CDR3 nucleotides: TGTGCCAGCAACAGGGAGAACTATGGCTACACCTTC.

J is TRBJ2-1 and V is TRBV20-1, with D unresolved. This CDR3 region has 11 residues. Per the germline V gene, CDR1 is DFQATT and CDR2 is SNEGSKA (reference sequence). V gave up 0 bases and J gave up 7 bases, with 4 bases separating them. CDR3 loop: CSARDLNEQFF. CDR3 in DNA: TGCAGTGCTAGAGATCTTAATGAGCAGTTCTTC.

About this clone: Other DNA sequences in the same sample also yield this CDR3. The CDR3 is CATSDLGGASTDTQYF. The CDR3, as DNA: TGTGCCACCAGTGATTTGGGGGGGGCTAGCACAGATACGCAGTATTTT. The chain employs TRBV24-1 and TRBJ2-3, with TRBD2 as a possible D gene (7 bases). The V end lost 0 bases, the J end lost 0 bases, and 9 bases lay between the germline ends. This CDR3 contains 16 residues. Germline CDR1 KGHDR, CDR2 SFDVKD.

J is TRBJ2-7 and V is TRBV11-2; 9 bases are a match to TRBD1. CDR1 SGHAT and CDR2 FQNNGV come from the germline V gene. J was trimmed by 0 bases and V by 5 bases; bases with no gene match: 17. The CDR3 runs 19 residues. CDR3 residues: CASSQKIRDRVIPSYEQYF. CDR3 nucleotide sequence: TGTGCCAGCAGCCAAAAAATCCGGGACAGGGTAATCCCCTCCTACGAGCAGTACTTC.

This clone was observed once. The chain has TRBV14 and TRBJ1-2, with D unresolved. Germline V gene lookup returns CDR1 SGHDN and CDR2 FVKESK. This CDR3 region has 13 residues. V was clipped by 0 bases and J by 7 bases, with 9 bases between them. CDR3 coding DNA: TGTGCCAGCAGCCAAGACCAGACACCTGGCTACACCTTC. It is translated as CASSQDQTPGYTF.

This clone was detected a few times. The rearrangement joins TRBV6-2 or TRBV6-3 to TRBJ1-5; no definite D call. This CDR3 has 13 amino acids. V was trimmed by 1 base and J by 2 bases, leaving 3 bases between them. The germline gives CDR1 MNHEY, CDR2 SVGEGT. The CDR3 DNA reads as TGTGCCAGCAGTTACTTAGGCAATCAGCCCCAGCATTTT. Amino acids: CASSYLGNQPQHF.

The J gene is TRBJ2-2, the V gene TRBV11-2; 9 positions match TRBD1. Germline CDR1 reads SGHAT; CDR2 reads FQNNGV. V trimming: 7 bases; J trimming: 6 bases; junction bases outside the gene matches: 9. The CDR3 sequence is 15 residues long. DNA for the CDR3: TGTGCCAGCACCGTAGACAGGGGGACGGCCGGGGAGCTGTTTTTT. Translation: CASTVDRGTAGELFF.

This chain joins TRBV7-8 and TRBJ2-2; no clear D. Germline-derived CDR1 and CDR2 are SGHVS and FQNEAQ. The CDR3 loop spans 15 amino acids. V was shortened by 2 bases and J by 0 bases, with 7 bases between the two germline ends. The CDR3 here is CASSLSRANTGELFF. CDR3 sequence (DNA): TGTGCCAGCAGCTTATCTCGAGCGAACACCGGGGAGCTGTTTTTT.

The CDR3 protein is CAISPGLATYEQYF. The CDR3 DNA reads as TGTGCCATCAGCCCAGGACTAGCTACCTACGAGCAGTACTTC. The chain has TRBV10-3 and TRBJ2-7; 8 bases are shared with TRBD2. Trimming removed 6 bases from V and 2 bases from J; junction bases left unmatched: 6. The length of the CDR3 is 14 residues. The V gene's germline CDR1 is ENHRY and CDR2 SYGVKD.

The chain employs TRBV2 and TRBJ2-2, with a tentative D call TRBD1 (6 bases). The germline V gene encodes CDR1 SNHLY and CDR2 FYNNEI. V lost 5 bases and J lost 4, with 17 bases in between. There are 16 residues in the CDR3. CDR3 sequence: CASSYLAGAGTGELFF. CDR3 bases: TGTGCCAGCAGTTACTTGGCAGGGGCGGGCACCGGGGAGCTGTTTTTT.

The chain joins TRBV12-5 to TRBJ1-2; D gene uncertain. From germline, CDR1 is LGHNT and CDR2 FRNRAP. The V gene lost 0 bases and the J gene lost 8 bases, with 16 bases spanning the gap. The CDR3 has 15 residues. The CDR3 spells CASGLVSGSQQGYTF. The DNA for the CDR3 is TGTGCTAGTGGTTTGGTATCCGGGTCCCAGCAGGGCTACACCTTC.